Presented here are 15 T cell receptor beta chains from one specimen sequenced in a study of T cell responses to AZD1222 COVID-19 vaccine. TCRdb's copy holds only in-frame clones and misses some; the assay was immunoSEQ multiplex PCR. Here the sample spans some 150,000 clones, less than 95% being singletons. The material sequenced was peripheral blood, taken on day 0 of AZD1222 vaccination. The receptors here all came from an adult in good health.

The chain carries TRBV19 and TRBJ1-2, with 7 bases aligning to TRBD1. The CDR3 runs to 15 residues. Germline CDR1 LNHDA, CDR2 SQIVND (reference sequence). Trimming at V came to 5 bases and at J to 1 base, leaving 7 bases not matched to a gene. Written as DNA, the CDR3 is TGTGCCAGTAGTTCGGGGACAGATAGTAACTATGGCTACACCTTC. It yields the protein CASSSGTDSNYGYTF.

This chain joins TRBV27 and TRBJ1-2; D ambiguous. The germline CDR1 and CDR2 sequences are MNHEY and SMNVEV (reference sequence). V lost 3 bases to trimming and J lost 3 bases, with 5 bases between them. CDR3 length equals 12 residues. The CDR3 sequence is CASSFRDYGYTF. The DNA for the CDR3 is TGTGCCAGCAGTTTTCGGGACTATGGCTACACCTTC.

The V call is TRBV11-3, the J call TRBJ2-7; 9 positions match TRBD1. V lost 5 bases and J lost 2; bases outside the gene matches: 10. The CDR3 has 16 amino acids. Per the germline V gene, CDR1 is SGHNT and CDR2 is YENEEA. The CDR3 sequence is CASSQTQGAGPYEQYV. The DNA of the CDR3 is TGTGCCAGCAGCCAGACACAGGGGGCAGGACCCTACGAGCAGTACGTC.

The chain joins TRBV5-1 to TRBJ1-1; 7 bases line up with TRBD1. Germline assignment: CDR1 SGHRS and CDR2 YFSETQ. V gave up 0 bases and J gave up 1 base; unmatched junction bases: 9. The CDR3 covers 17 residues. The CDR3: CASSLEGAATTNTEAFF. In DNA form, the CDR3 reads TGCGCCAGCAGCTTGGAGGGGGCAGCCACGACGAACACTGAAGCTTTCTTT.

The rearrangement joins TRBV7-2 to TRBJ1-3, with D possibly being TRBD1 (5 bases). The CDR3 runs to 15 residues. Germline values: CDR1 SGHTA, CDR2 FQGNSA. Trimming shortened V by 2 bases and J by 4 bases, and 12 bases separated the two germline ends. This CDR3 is CASSLQGTTGNTIYF. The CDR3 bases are TGTGCCAGCAGCTTACAGGGAACAACGGGAAACACCATATATTTT.

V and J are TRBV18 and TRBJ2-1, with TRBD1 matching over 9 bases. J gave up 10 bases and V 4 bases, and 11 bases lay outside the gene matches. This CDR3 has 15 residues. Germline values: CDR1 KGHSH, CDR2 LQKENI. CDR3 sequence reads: CASSLDRTGVGEQFF. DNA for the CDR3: TGTGCCAGCTCACTAGACAGGACAGGGGTAGGCGAGCAGTTCTTC.

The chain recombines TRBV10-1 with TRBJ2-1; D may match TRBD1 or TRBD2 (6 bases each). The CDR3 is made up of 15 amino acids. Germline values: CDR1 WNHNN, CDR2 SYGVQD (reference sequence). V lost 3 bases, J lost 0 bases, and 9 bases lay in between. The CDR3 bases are TGCGCCAGCAGTGACGGGGGCGCCTCCTACAATGAGCAGTTCTTC. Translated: CASSDGGASYNEQFF.

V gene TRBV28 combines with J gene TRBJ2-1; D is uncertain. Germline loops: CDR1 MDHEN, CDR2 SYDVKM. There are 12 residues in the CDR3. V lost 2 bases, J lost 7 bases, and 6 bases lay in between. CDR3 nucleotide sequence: TGTGCCAGCAGTTTAACACGGAATGAGCAGTTCTTC. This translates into CASSLTRNEQFF.

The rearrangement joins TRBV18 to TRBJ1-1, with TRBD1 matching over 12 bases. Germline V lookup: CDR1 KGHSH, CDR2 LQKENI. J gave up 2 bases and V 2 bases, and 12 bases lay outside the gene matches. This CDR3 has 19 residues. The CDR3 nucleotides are TGTGCCAGCTCACCATTACCGGGACAGGGGGCGGATATAAACACTGAAGCTTTCTTT. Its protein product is CASSPLPGQGADINTEAFF.

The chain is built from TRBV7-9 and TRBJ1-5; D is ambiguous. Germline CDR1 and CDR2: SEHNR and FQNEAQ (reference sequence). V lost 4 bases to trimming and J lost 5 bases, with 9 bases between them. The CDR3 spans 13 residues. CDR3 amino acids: CASSSHNDQPQHF. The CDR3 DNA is TGTGCCAGCAGCTCACACAACGATCAGCCCCAGCATTTT.

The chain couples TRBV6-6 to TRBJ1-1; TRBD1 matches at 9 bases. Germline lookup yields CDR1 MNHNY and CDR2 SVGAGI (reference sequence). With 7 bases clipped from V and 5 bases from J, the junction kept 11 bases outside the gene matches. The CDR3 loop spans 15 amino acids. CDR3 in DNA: TGTGCCAGCACCCCTCCGGGACAGGGTGGGACTGAAGCTTTCTTT. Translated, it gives CASTPPGQGGTEAFF.

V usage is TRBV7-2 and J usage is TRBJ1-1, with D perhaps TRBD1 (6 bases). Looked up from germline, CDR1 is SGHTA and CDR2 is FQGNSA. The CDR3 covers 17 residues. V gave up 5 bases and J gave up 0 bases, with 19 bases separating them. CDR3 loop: CASSPRVLQGLNTEAFF. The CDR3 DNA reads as TGTGCCAGCAGCCCTAGGGTCCTTCAGGGGTTGAACACTGAAGCTTTCTTT.

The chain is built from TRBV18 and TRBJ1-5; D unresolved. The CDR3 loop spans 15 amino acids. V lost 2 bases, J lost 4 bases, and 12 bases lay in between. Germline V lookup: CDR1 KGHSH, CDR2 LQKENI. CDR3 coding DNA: TGTGCCAGCTCACCATTGGAGGGAACGAATCAGCCCCAGCATTTT. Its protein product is CASSPLEGTNQPQHF.

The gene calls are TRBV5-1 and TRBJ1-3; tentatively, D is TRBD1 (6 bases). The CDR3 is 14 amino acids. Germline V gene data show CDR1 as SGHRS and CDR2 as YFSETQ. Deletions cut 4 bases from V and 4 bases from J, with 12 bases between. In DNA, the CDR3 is TGCGCCAGCAGCAGGACAGTAGGCGGAAACACCATATATTTT. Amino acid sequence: CASSRTVGGNTIYF.

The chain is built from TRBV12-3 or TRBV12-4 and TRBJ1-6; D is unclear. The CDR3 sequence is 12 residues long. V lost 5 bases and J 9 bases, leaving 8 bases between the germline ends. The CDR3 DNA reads TGTGCCAGCAGTCTCGGTGTTTCACCCCTCCACTTT. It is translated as CASSLGVSPLHF.